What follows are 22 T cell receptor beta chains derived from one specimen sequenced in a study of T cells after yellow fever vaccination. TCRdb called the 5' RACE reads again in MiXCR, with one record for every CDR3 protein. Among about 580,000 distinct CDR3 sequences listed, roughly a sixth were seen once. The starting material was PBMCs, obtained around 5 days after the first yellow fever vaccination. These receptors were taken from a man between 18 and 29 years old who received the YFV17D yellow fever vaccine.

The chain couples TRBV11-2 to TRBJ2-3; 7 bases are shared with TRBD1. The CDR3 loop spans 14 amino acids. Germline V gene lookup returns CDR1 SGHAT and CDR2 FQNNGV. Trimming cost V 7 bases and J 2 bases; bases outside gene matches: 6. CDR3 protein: CASTSRGYTDTQYF. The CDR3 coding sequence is TGTGCCAGCACCTCCAGGGGGTACACAGATACGCAGTATTTT.

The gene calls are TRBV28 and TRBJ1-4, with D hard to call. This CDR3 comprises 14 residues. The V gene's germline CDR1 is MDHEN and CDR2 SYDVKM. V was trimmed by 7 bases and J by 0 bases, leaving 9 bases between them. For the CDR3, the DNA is TGTGCCAGCACCCCAGTCACAACTAATGAAAAACTGTTTTTT. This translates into CASTPVTTNEKLFF. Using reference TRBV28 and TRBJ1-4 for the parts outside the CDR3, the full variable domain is DVKVTQSSRYLVKRTGEKVFLECVQDMDHENMFWYRQDPGLGLRLIYFSYDVKMKEKGDIPEGYSVSREKKERFSLILESASTNQTSMYLCASTPVTTNEKLFFGSGTQLSVL.

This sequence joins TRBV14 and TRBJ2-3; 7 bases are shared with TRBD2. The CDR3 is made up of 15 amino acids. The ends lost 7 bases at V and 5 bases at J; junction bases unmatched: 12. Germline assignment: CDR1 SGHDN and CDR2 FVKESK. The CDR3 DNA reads TGTGCCAGCACACCCTTGCGGGGGAAATTAGATACGCAGTATTTT. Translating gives CASTPLRGKLDTQYF.

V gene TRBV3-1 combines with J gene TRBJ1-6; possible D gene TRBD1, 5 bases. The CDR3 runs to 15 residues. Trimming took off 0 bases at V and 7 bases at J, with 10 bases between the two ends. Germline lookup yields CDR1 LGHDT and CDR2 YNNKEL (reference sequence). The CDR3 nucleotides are TGTGCCAGCAGCCAAGATTGGGGGTCCAATTCACCCCTCCACTTT. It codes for CASSQDWGSNSPLHF. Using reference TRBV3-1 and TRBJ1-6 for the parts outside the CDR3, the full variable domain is DTAVSQTPKYLVTQMGNDKSIKCEQNLGHDTMYWYKQDSKKFLKIMFSYNNKELIINETVPNRFSPKSPDKAHLNLHINSLELGDSAVYFCASSQDWGSNSPLHFGNGTRLTVT.

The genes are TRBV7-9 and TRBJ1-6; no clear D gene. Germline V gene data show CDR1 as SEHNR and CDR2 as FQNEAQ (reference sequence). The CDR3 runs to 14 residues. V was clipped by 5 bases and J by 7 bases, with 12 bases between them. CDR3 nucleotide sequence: TGTGCCAGCAGCCATGGACGGAGAAATTCACCCCTCCACTTT. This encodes CASSHGRRNSPLHF. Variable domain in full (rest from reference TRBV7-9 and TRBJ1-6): DTGVSQNPRHKITKRGQNVTFRCDPISEHNRLYWYRQTLGQGPEFLTYFQNEAQLEKSRLLSDRFSAERPKGSFSTLEIQRTEQGDSAMYLCASSHGRRNSPLHFGNGTRLTVT.

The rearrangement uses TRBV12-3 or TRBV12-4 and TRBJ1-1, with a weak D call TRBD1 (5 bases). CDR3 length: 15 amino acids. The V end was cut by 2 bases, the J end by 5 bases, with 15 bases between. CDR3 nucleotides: TGTGCCAGCAGTTTACAGGGCGGGGGGTATACTGAAGCTTTCTTT. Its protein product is CASSLQGGGYTEAFF.

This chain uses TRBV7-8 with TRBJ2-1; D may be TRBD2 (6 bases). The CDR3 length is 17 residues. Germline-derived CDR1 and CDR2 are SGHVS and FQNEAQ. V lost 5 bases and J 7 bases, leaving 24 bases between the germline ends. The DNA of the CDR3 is TGTGCCAGCAGCACACGCTTGGCGGGGTCGGAAAGGAATGAGCAGTTCTTC. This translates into CASSTRLAGSERNEQFF.

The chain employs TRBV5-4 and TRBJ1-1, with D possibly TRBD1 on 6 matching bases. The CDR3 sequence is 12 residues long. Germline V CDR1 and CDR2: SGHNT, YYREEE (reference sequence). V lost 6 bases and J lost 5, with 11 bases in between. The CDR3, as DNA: TGTGCCAGCACCGATGACAGGACTGAAGCTTTCTTT. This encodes CASTDDRTEAFF.

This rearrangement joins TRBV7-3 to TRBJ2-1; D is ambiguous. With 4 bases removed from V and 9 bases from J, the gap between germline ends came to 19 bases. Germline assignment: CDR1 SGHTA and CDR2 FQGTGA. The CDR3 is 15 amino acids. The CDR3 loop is CASSSNLGPASEQFF. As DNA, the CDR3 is TGTGCCAGCAGCTCTAATCTCGGGCCCGCGAGTGAGCAGTTCTTC. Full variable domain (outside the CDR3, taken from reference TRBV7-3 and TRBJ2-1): GAGVSQTPSNKVTEKGKYVELRCDPISGHTALYWYRQSLGQGPEFLIYFQGTGAADDSGLPNDRFFAVRPEGSVSTLKIQRTERGDSAVYLCASSSNLGPASEQFFGPGTRLTVL.

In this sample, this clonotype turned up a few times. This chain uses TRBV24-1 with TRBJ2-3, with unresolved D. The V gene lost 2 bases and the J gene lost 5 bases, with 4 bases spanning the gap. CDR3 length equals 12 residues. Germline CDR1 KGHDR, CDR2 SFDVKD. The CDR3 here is CATSDYRDTQYF. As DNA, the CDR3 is TGTGCCACCAGTGATTACAGAGATACGCAGTATTTT.

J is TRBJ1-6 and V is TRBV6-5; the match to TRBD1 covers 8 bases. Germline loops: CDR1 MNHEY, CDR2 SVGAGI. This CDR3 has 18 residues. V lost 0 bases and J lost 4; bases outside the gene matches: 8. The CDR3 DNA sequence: TGTGCCAGCAGTTACTCAGAACCGACAGGGGATTATAATTCACCCCTCCACTTT. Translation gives CASSYSEPTGDYNSPLHF.

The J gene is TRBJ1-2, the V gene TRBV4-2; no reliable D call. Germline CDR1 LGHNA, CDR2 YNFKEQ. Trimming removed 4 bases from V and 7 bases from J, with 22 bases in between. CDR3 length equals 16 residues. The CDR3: CASSPKHQLLVGGYTF. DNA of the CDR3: TGTGCCAGCAGCCCAAAGCACCAGTTGTTGGTAGGTGGCTACACCTTC.

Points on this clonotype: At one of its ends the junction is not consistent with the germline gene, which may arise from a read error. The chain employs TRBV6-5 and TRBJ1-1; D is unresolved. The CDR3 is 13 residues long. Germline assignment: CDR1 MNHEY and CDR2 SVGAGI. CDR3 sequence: CASSYAPNSEAFF. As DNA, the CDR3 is TGTGCCAGCAGTTACGCCCCAAACAGTGAAGCTTTCTTT.

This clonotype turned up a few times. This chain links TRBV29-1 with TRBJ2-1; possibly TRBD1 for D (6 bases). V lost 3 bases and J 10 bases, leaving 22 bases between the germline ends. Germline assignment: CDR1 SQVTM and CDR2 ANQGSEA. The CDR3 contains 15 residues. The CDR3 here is CSVDVIGQSTGEQFF. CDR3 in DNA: TGCAGCGTTGATGTCATCGGACAGTCGACGGGGGAGCAGTTCTTC.

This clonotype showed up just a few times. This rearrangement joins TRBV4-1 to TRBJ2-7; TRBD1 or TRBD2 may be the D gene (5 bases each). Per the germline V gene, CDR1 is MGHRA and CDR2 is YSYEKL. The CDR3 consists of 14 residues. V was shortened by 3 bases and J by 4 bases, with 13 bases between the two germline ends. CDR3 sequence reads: CASSQSGPFYEQYF. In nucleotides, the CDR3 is TGCGCCAGCAGCCAGTCGGGACCCTTTTACGAGCAGTACTTC.

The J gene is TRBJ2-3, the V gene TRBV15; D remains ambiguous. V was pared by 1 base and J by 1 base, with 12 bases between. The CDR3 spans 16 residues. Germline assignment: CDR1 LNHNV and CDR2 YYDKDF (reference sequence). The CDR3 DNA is TGTGCCACCAGCAGAGGTGGGGTATCCGGCACAGATACGCAGTATTTT. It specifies CATSRGGVSGTDTQYF.

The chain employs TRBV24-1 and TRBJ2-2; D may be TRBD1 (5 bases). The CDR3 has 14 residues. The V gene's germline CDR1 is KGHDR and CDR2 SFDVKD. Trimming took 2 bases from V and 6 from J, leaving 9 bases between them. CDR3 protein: CATSDSRASGELFF. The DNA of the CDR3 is TGTGCCACCAGTGATTCCAGGGCCTCCGGGGAGCTGTTTTTT.

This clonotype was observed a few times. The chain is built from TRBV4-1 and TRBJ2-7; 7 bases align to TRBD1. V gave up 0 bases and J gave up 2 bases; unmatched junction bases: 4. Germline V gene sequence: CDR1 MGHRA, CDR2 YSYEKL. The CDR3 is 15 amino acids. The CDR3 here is CASSQDPQGTYEQYV. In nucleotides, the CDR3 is TGCGCCAGCAGCCAAGATCCACAGGGGACCTACGAGCAGTACGTC.

The CDR3 sequence is CASSLRQKNYNSPLHF. The CDR3 DNA is TGTGCCAGCAGCTTACGACAGAAAAATTATAATTCACCCCTCCACTTT. This sequence joins TRBV7-2 and TRBJ1-6, with D possibly matching TRBD1 (5 bases). The CDR3 totals 16 residues. Germline CDR1 reads SGHTA; CDR2 reads FQGNSA. V gave up 2 bases and J gave up 4 bases, with 12 bases separating them.

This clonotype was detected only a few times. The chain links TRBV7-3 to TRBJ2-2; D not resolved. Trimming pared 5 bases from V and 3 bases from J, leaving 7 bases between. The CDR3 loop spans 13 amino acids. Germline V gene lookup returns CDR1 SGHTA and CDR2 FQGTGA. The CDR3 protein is CASSTWYTGELFF. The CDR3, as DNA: TGTGCCAGCAGCACCTGGTACACCGGGGAGCTGTTTTTT.

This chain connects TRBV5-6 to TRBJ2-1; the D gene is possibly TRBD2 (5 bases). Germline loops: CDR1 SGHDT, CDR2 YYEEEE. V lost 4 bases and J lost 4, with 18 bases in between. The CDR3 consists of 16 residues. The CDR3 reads CASSGLSPGSYNEQFF. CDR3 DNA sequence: TGTGCCAGCAGCGGGCTCTCTCCGGGGTCATACAATGAGCAGTTCTTC.

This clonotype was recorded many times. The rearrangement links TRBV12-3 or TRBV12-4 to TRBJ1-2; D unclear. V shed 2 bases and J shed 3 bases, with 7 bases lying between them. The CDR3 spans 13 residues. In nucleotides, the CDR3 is TGTGCCAGCAGTTTAAGACGGGACTATGGCTACACCTTC. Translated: CASSLRRDYGYTF.